This TCR beta chain was recovered during a study of blood T cell repertoires in COVID-19 (dated by TCRdb to about 2020). Some background on the complete study: Samples covering the acute and convalescent phases of COVID-19 were provided by collaborators in the United States, Italy and Spain. The prospective study material was composed of cDNA or gDNA derived from T cells, B-cell-depleted T cells, or PBMCs. Deeply sampled blood TCRbeta repertoires from subjects exposed to, actively infected with, or recovered from COVID-19 were included in the dataset. The repertoires were released in a freely available public database intended as a resource for research on the immune response to SARS-CoV-2. The samples were drawn from the first 160 participants of the ongoing ImmuneRACE study and from 950 to 1,500 subjects provided by 6 global collaborators. The sample metadata nearly always contained a de-identified subject ID, COVID-19 status, age in years and sex. Where HLA class I and class II types were available, the types were taken from metadata supplied by the sample provider, not from assay-based typing. The study at large found these results: The amount of clinical and demographic metadata varied by source and participant and was provided uncurated.

In regard to this clone: No cognate antigen has been identified for it. No base quality information exists; no much larger clone differs at one position.

The germline V gene supplies CDR1 KGHSH and CDR2 LQKENI. The CDR3, from cysteine to phenylalanine, totals 14 residues. The read is trimmed to its CDR3 DNA, 42 bases read in frame from base 1. Trimming takes 5 bases from V and 3 bases from J, and the germline ends sit 14 bases apart. Participants in the prospective study were aged about 18 to 89 years, lived in 20 to 30 United States geographic areas, and enrolled through a virtual design. In the prospective study, participants were assigned to cohorts based on the clinical history participants reported in a screening survey and a study questionnaire. In the prospective study, whole blood, serum and a nasopharyngeal or oropharyngeal swab were collected from each participant by mobile phlebotomists. Prospective study participants could optionally give additional blood draws and questionnaires over a roughly 2-month period. Blood samples from the prospective study were shipped frozen or at room temperature prior to DNA extraction.

The immunoSEQ Assay, a bias-controlled multiplex PCR, was used to amplify TCRbeta CDR3 regions from genomic DNA. In the authors' own workflow: The number of nucleated cells in each sample was estimated by amplification of reference gene primers within the assay. Sequence reads were collapsed and filtered to measure the absolute abundance of every unique TCRbeta CDR3 rearrangement. For each sample, productive Simpson clonality was calculated as the square root of Simpson's diversity index across productive rearrangements. The table was pulled from immuneACCESS by TCRdb, which kept in-frame rearrangements only. Such tables lose some clones; where checked, under half of the loss comes from unresolved V genes, and the rest has no known cause. The DNA was the basis for D and trimming; V, J and clone size are from that table. This sample has about 240,000 clones in its table, and 70% to 90% of those were observed once. Of the sample, about 3.3% falls within the top ten clones.

Source material: PBMCs or T cells enriched from blood (not recorded which). This receptor was taken from a woman in her forties with acute COVID-19. The rearrangement joined TRBV18 to TRBJ2-7; 6 matching bases give a weak D call of TRBD1. The CDR3 here reads CASSEDRTSYEQYF. The DNA sequence is TGTGCCAGCTCAGAAGACAGGACAAGCTACGAGCAGTACTTC.